Presented here are 21 T cell receptor beta chains from one specimen sequenced in a study of OX40 agonist ivuxolimab in advanced cancers. The repertoire was sequenced with immunoSEQ multiplex PCR; TCRdb's copy has only in-frame clones and lacks some. The table has about 96,000 clones, around 90% seen once. Specimen: CD4+ or CD8+ T cells sorted from blood, collected in a trial of the OX40 agonist ivuxolimab. The source of these receptors is an adult with an advanced solid tumor such as melanoma, head and neck, liver or kidney cancer.

The chain recombines TRBV7-2 with TRBJ1-2; TRBD1 matches 8 bases. The CDR3 sequence is 15 residues long. Per the germline V gene, CDR1 is SGHTA and CDR2 is FQGNSA. Unmatched junction bases numbered 7, after V lost 7 bases and J lost 0 bases. The CDR3 nucleotides are TGTGCCAGCACCCAAACAGGGGGACCTAACTATGGCTACACCTTC. The encoded protein is CASTQTGGPNYGYTF.

The chain joins TRBV5-4 to TRBJ2-7; 11 bases line up with TRBD2. This CDR3 is built from 17 residues. Unmatched junction bases numbered 11, after V lost 4 bases and J lost 2 bases. Germline V CDR1 and CDR2: SGHNT, YYREEE (reference sequence). CDR3 DNA sequence: TGTGCCAGCAGCCCTCCGGGACTAGCGGACTTAACCTACGAGCAGTACTTC. Encoded protein: CASSPPGLADLTYEQYF.

The chain joins TRBV28 to TRBJ2-6; a weak D match, TRBD1 (6 bases). The CDR3 has 16 residues. Per the germline V gene, CDR1 is MDHEN and CDR2 is SYDVKM. With 7 bases removed from V and 2 bases from J, the gap between germline ends came to 15 bases. CDR3 DNA: TGTGCCAGCATAAAGGGGGTCCTGGCTGGGGCCAACGTCCTGACTTTC. Translated, it gives CASIKGVLAGANVLTF.

J is TRBJ1-5 and V is TRBV21-1. TRBV21-1 is termed a pseudogene. The length of the CDR3 is 17 residues. The CDR3 nucleotides are TGTGCCAGCAGCACCCGCCGAGCGTCGGATAGCAATCAGCCCCAGCATTTT. Protein product: CASSTRRASDSNQPQHF.

J is TRBJ2-3 and V is TRBV5-6; D is uncertain. In germline, CDR1 is SGHDT, CDR2 YYEEEE. The CDR3 covers 14 residues. Deletions cut 3 bases from V and 0 bases from J, with 8 bases between. The CDR3 is CASSSFSSTDTQYF. In DNA form, the CDR3 reads TGTGCCAGCAGCTCGTTCTCAAGCACAGATACGCAGTATTTT. Full variable domain (remainder filled in from reference TRBV5-6 and TRBJ2-3): DAGVTQSPTHLIKTRGQQVTLRCSPKSGHDTVSWYQQALGQGPQFIFQYYEEEERQRGNFPDRFSGHQFPNYSSELNVNALLLGDSALYLCASSSFSSTDTQYFGPGTRLTVL.

The CDR3 nucleotides read TGTGCCAGCAGTGGCCCGGACAGGGGGCGTCGGGGCTACACCTTC. It codes for CASSGPDRGRRGYTF. The chain employs TRBV28 and TRBJ1-2; 11 bases agree with TRBD1. The V and J ends lost 5 bases and 8 bases, in that order; junction bases with no gene match: 10. The CDR3 has 15 residues. Germline CDR1 and CDR2: MDHEN and SYDVKM.

Comments on this clone: The identical CDR3 is also encoded by other nucleotide sequences in the sample. The V gene is TRBV7-2, the J gene TRBJ2-5, with D hard to call. From germline, CDR1 is SGHTA and CDR2 FQGNSA. The CDR3 spans 11 residues. V was clipped by 4 bases and J by 1 base, with 1 base between them. CDR3 sequence: CASSSQETQYF. In DNA, the CDR3 is TGTGCCAGCAGCTCCCAAGAGACCCAGTACTTC.

V gene TRBV7-9 combines with J gene TRBJ2-2; D possibly corresponds to TRBD1 (5 bases). V gave up 7 bases and J gave up 5 bases, with 14 bases separating them. CDR1 SEHNR and CDR2 FQNEAQ come from the germline V gene (reference sequence). The CDR3 totals 14 residues. This CDR3 reads CASKGQFNTGELFF. In DNA, the CDR3 is TGTGCCAGCAAGGGGCAGTTTAATACCGGGGAGCTGTTTTTT. Full variable domain (missing parts from reference TRBV7-9 and TRBJ2-2): DTGVSQNPRHKITKRGQNVTFRCDPISEHNRLYWYRQTLGQGPEFLTYFQNEAQLEKSRLLSDRFSAERPKGSFSTLEIQRTEQGDSAMYLCASKGQFNTGELFFGEGSRLTVL.

The sample holds a few counts of this clone. The same CDR3 can be traced to other DNA sequences in this sample. The chain employs TRBV19 and TRBJ1-5; 10 bases are shared with TRBD1. The CDR3 runs to 15 residues. Trimming took 1 base from V and 4 from J; bases not matched to a gene: 1. The germline gives CDR1 LNHDA, CDR2 SQIVND (reference sequence). CDR3 loop: CASSIGTGGNQPQHF. DNA of the CDR3: TGTGCCAGTAGTATAGGGACAGGGGGGAATCAGCCCCAGCATTTT. The full variable domain, rest sourced from reference TRBV19 and TRBJ1-5, is DGGITQSPKYLFRKEGQNVTLSCEQNLNHDAMYWYRQDPGQGLRLIYYSQIVNDFQKGDIAEGYSVSREKKESFPLTVTSAQKNPTAFYLCASSIGTGGNQPQHFGDGTRLSIL.

The chain employs TRBV10-1 and TRBJ2-3; 9 nucleotides agree with TRBD2. The V segment lost 5 bases and the J segment 2 bases; nucleotides outside the gene matches: 23. The CDR3 sequence is 21 residues long. The germline V gene has CDR1 WNHNN and CDR2 SYGVQD (reference sequence). The CDR3 is CASSPRVNNKGLAYHTDTQYF. The CDR3, as DNA: TGCGCCAGCAGTCCGAGAGTTAATAATAAGGGACTAGCATATCACACAGATACGCAGTATTTT.

Written as DNA, the CDR3 is TGTGCCAGCAGCTTATCAGGGGGGTGGTCAGATACGCAGTATTTT. Its protein is CASSLSGGWSDTQYF. J is TRBJ2-3 and V is TRBV7-2; a possible D gene is TRBD1 (7 bases). Germline V gene data show CDR1 as SGHTA and CDR2 as FQGNSA. The CDR3 runs to 15 residues. Trimming removed 2 bases at V and 4 bases at J, with 13 bases between.

V and J are TRBV7-2 and TRBJ2-4; D may be TRBD2 (6 bases). The germline V and J ends were trimmed by 1 base and 7 bases, with 11 bases remaining between them. The length of the CDR3 is 14 residues. CDR1 is SGHTA and CDR2 is FQGNSA in the germline V gene. In DNA form, the CDR3 reads TGTGCCAGCAGCTTAGGAGCGGAGGGCAACATTCAGTACTTC. Translation gives CASSLGAEGNIQYF.

This sequence joins TRBV5-1 and TRBJ2-2; D is unresolved. Germline CDR1 reads SGHRS; CDR2 reads YFSETQ. V lost 4 bases and J lost 0, with 13 bases in between. CDR3 length: 16 amino acids. The DNA of the CDR3 is TGCGCCAGCAGCCTTCGGACGGCCGCGAACACCGGGGAGCTGTTTTTT. It encodes CASSLRTAANTGELFF.

This clone was counted once. The chain combines TRBV28 with TRBJ1-5; D is unclear. V was cut by 4 bases and J by 0 bases, with 1 base left in between. Germline loops: CDR1 MDHEN, CDR2 SYDVKM. This CDR3 comprises 12 residues. DNA for the CDR3: TGTGCCAGCAGTTATAGCAATCAGCCCCAGCATTTT. Its translation is CASSYSNQPQHF. The full variable domain, its missing parts supplied by reference TRBV28 and TRBJ1-5, is DVKVTQSSRYLVKRTGEKVFLECVQDMDHENMFWYRQDPGLGLRLIYFSYDVKMKEKGDIPEGYSVSREKKERFSLILESASTNQTSMYLCASSYSNQPQHFGDGTRLSIL.

The chain joins TRBV7-3 to TRBJ1-5; no clear D. The CDR3 sequence is 13 residues long. CDR1 is SGHTA and CDR2 is FQGTGA in the germline V gene. Deletions cut 2 bases from V and 5 bases from J, with 7 bases between. CDR3 nucleotides: TGTGCCAGCAGCTTAGCGGCAGATCAGCCCCAGCATTTT. It codes for CASSLAADQPQHF.

The chain employs TRBV6-4 and TRBJ2-2; D is undetermined. The germline gives CDR1 MRHNA, CDR2 SNTAGT. V was clipped by 3 bases and J by 4 bases, with 6 bases between them. There are 13 residues in the CDR3. DNA of the CDR3: TGTGCCAGCAGTGAAACTACCACCGGGGAGCTGTTTTTT. Protein product: CASSETTTGELFF.

There are a few counts of this clone. The rearrangement links TRBV28 to TRBJ2-2; TRBD1 matches at 10 bases. Germline V gene lookup returns CDR1 MDHEN and CDR2 SYDVKM. J was trimmed by 6 bases and V by 6 bases; bases with no gene match: 7. This CDR3 contains 15 residues. CDR3 sequence (DNA): TGTGCCAGCAGGGTCCCGGGACAGGGGTCCGGGGAGCTGTTTTTT. This gives the protein CASRVPGQGSGELFF.

The chain employs TRBV5-6 and TRBJ2-1, with 7 nucleotides matching TRBD2. Germline lookup yields CDR1 SGHDT and CDR2 YYEEEE. V shed 4 bases, J shed 2 bases, and the junction held 9 bases outside the gene matches. This CDR3 is built from 16 residues. The CDR3 region is CASSLSAGSPYNEQFF. DNA of the CDR3: TGTGCCAGCAGCCTATCAGCGGGGAGCCCCTACAATGAGCAGTTCTTC.

The V gene is TRBV11-1, the J gene TRBJ2-7; possible D gene TRBD2, 6 bases. The V and J ends lost 2 bases and 4 bases respectively, with 15 bases between them. CDR1 is SGHAT, CDR2 FQDESV, per germline (reference sequence). The CDR3 totals 15 residues. The CDR3 spells CASSLRFGGTYEQYF. In nucleotides, the CDR3 is TGTGCCAGCAGCTTACGGTTCGGGGGAACGTACGAGCAGTACTTC.

The J gene is TRBJ1-1, the V gene TRBV7-2; 7 positions agree with TRBD1. Germline CDR1 is SGHTA and CDR2 is FQGNSA. The V gene end was trimmed by 2 bases and the J gene end by 1 base; junction bases not matched to a gene: 7. The CDR3 extends over 16 amino acids. The CDR3 reads CASSLFPTGENTEAFF. The CDR3 DNA sequence: TGTGCCAGCAGCTTATTCCCTACAGGGGAGAACACTGAAGCTTTCTTT.

In its sample, this clone was seen once. The chain is built from TRBV29-1 and TRBJ2-7; 10 nucleotides align to TRBD1. The CDR3 has 13 amino acids. Germline V gives CDR1 SQVTM, CDR2 ANQGSEA. V lost 4 bases to trimming and J lost 3 bases; unmatched junction nucleotides: 3. The CDR3 is CSVGGQGYYEQYF. DNA for the CDR3: TGCAGCGTTGGGGGACAGGGGTACTACGAGCAGTACTTC.